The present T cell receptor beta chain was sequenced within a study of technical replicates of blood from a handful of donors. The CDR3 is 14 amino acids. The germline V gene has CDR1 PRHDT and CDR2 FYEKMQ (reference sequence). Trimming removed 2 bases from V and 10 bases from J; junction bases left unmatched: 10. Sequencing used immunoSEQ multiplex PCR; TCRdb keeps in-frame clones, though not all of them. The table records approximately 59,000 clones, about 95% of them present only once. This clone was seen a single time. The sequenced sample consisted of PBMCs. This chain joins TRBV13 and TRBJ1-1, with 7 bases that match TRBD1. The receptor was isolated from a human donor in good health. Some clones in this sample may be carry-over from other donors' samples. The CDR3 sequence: CASSLPDRVLGAFF. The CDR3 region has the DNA TGTGCCAGCAGCTTACCAGACAGGGTTCTTGGAGCTTTCTTT. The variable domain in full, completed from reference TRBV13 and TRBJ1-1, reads AAGVIQSPRHLIKEKRETATLKCYPIPRHDTVYWYQQGPGQDPQFLISFYEKMQSDKGSIPDRFSAQQFSDYHSELNMSSLELGDSALYFCASSLPDRVLGAFFGQGTRLTVV.